This TCR beta chain was identified in a study of cytomegalovirus exposure and HLA in healthy donors. Study overall: There were 117 million unique TCR beta sequences, drawn from about 179 million T cells, in an earlier analysis.

Study conclusions and caveats: Based on reports, TCR beta sequences accurately predicted HLA-A and HLA-B alleles for most subjects. Later work found that TCR association rates differed between HLA loci; DRB1 had the most and HLA-C the fewest.

The PCR contained 60 Vbeta and 13 Jbeta primers. Profiled with immunoSEQ multiplex PCR; TCRdb holds only in-frame clones, not every one. The sample consists of approximately 150,000 clones, around 80% of them appearing once. V shed 0 bases and J shed 6 bases, with 13 bases lying between them. The length of the CDR3 is 14 residues. Germline V lookup: CDR1 SGHNT, CDR2 YYREEE (reference sequence). For this clone: What it binds is not known.

The specimen sequenced was PBMCs. V and J are TRBV5-4 and TRBJ2-7; possibly TRBD1 for D (7 bases). This receptor was obtained from a man aged 35 to 55 in good health and CMV-seronegative. CDR3 in amino acids: CASSLGGAGGEQYF. DNA of the CDR3: TGTGCCAGCAGCTTGGGGGGGGCAGGGGGCGAGCAGTACTTC.